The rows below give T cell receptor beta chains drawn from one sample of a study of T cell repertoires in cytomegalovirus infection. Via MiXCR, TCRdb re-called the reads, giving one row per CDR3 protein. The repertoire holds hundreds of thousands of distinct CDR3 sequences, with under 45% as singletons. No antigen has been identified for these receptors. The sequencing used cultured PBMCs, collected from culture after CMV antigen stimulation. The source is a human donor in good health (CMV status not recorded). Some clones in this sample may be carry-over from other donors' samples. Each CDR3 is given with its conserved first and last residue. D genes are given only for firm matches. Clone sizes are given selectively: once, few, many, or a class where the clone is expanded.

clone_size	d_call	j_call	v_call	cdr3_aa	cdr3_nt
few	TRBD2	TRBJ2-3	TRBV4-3	CASSQASVAGGITDTQYF	TGCGCCAGCAGCCAAGCGTCCGTAGCGGGAGGAATCACAGATACGCAGTATTTT
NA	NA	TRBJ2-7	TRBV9	CASSVGGADYEQYF	TGTGCCAGCAGCGTGGGGGGGGCCGACTACGAGCAGTACTTC
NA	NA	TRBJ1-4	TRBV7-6	CASSLKGSLNEKLFF	TGTGCCAGCAGCTTAAAGGGCAGCCTGAATGAAAAACTGTTTTTT
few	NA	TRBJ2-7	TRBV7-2	CASSSGAYKYF	TGTGCCAGCAGCTCTGGGGCTTATAAGTACTTC
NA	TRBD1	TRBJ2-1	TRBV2	CASVRDRGNEQFF	TGTGCCAGCGTTCGGGACAGAGGGAATGAGCAGTTCTTC
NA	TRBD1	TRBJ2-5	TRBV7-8	CASKLGRGQETQYF	TGTGCCAGCAAGCTGGGCAGGGGGCAGGAGACCCAGTACTTC
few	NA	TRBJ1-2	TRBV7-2	CASSPPGSLGYTF	TGTGCCAGCAGCCCCCCTGGCTCTCTGGGCTACACCTTC
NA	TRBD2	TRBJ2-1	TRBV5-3	CASSPKLAGGGSYNEQFF	TGTGCCAGCAGCCCTAAACTAGCGGGAGGAGGGTCCTACAATGAGCAGTTCTTC
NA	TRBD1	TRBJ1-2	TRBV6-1	CASTKTGYYGYTF	TGTGCCAGTACCAAGACAGGGTACTATGGCTACACCTTC
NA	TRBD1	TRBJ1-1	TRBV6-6	CASSYGTGRGNTEAFF	TGTGCCAGCAGTTACGGGACAGGGAGGGGGAACACTGAAGCTTTCTTT
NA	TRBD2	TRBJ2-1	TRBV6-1	CASSEAGGTEQFF	TGTGCCAGCAGTGAAGCGGGAGGGACTGAGCAGTTCTTC
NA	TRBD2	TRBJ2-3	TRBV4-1	CASSGAGGIDTQYF	TGCGCCAGCAGTGGGGCGGGGGGGATAGATACGCAGTATTTT
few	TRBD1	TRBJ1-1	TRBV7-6	CATRTGGRTEAFF	TGTGCCACCCGGACAGGGGGCCGCACTGAAGCTTTCTTT
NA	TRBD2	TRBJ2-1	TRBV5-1	CASSLQPHGTSVSEQFF	TGCGCCAGCAGCTTGCAACCCCACGGGACTAGCGTCAGTGAGCAGTTCTTC
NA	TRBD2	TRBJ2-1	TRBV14	CASSQDWILAGSSYNEQFF	TGTGCCAGCAGCCAAGATTGGATACTAGCGGGTAGCTCCTACAATGAGCAGTTCTTC
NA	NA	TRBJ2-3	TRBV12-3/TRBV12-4	CASSFTTRSDTQYF	TGTGCCAGCAGTTTCACTACTAGGTCAGATACGCAGTATTTT
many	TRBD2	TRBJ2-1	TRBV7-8	CASSLEAGGKGYEQFF	TGTGCCAGCAGCTTAGAGGCGGGAGGAAAGGGCTATGAGCAGTTCTTC
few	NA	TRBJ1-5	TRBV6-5	CASSAPVGIGGREGNQPQHF	TGTGCCAGCAGCGCGCCGGTTGGGATAGGAGGCAGGGAGGGCAATCAGCCCCAGCATTTT
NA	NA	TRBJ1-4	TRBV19	CASSTPRPATNEKLFF	TGTGCCAGTAGTACCCCACGGCCCGCAACTAATGAAAAACTGTTTTTT
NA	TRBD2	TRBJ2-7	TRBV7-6	CASSPQAGAWEQYF	TGTGCCAGCAGCCCGCAAGCGGGAGCTTGGGAGCAGTACTTC
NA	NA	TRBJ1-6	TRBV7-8	CASSLVAGRGSSPLHF	TGTGCCAGCAGCTTAGTGGCAGGGCGAGGAAGTTCACCCCTCCACTTT
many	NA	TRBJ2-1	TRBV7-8	CASSLVPGAGYNEQFF	TGTGCCAGCAGCTTAGTTCCGGGAGCCGGGTACAATGAGCAGTTCTTC
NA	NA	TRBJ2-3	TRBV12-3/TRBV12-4	CASDERADTQYF	TGTGCCAGCGACGAAAGGGCAGATACGCAGTATTTT
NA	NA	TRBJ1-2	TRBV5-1	CASSLEGGIYGYTF	TGCGCCAGCAGCTTGGAGGGGGGGATCTATGGCTACACCTTC
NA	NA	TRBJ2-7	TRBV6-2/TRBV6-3	CASSSSYAGKDEQYF	TGTGCCAGCAGTTCCTCGTACGCGGGAAAGGACGAGCAGTACTTC
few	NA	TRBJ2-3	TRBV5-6	CASSALGDTQYF	TGTGCCAGCAGCGCTCTTGGAGATACGCAGTATTTT
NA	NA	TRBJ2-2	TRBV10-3	CAIRRSGGELFF	TGTGCCATCAGGCGGTCGGGCGGGGAGCTGTTTTTT
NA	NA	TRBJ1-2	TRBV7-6	CASSLGRTVDYGYTF	TGTGCCAGCAGCTTAGGAAGGACAGTTGATTATGGCTACACCTTC